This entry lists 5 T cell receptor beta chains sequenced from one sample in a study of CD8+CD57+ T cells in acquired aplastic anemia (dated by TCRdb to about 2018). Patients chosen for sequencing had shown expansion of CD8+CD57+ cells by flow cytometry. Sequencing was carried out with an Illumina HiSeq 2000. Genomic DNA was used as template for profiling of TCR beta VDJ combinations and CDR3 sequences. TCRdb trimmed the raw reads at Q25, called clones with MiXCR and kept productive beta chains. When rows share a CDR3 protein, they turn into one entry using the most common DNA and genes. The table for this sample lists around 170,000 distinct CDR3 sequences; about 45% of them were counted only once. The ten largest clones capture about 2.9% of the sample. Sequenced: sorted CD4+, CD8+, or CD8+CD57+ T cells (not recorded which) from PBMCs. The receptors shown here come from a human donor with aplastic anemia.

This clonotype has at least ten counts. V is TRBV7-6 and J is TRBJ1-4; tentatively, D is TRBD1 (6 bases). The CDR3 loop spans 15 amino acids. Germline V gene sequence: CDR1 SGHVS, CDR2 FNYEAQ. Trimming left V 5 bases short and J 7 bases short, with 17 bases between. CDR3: CASSHLLGQTEKLFF. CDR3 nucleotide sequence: TGTGCCAGCAGCCACCTACTGGGACAAACTGAAAAACTGTTTTTT. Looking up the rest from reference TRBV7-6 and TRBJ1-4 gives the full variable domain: GAGVSQSPRYKVTKRGQDVALRCDPISGHVSLYWYRQALGQGPEFLTYFNYEAQQDKSGLPNDRFSAERPEGSISTLTIQRTEQRDSAMYRCASSHLLGQTEKLFFGSGTQLSVL.

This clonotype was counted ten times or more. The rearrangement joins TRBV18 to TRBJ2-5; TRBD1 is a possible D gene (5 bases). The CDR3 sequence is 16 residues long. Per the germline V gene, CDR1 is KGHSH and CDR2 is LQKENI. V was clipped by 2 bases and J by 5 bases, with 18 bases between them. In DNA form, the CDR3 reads TGTGCCAGCTCACCAACGTCCCGCCAGGGCCAGGAGACCCAGTACTTC. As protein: CASSPTSRQGQETQYF.

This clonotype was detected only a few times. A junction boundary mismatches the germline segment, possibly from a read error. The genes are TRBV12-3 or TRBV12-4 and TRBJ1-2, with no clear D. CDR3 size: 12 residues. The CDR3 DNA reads TGTGCCAGCAACGAAGGGATCCCTACATCGTTCTTC. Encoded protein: CASNEGIPTSFF.

DNA for the CDR3: TGTGCCAGCAGTCCTTTGGCGGGGTACTACGAGCAGTACTTC. Amino acid sequence: CASSPLAGYYEQYF. The chain couples TRBV7-4 to TRBJ2-7, with D perhaps TRBD2 (6 bases). Germline CDR1 and CDR2: SGHVT and SQSDAQ. The CDR3 is made up of 14 amino acids. The V and J ends lost 6 bases and 3 bases respectively, with 15 bases between them.

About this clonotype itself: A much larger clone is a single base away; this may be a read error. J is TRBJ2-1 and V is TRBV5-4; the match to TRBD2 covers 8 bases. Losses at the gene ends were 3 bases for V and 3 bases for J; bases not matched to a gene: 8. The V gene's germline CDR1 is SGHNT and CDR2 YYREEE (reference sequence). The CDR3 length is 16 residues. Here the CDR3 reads CASSSPGGGIYNEQFF. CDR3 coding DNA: TGTGCCAGCAGCTCGCCCGGCGGGGGGATCTACAATGAGCAGTTCTTC. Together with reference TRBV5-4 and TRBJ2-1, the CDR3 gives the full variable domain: ETGVTQSPTHLIKTRGQQVTLRCSSQSGHNTVSWYQQALGQGPQFIFQYYREEENGRGNFPPRFSGLQFPNYSSELNVNALELDDSALYLCASSSPGGGIYNEQFFGPGTRLTVL.